This T cell receptor (beta chain) was identified in a study of T cells in Graves' hyperthyroidism and ophthalmopathy. In the study overall: Peripheral blood was collected at initial diagnosis, before any treatment.

Amplification yielded TCR beta CDR3 regions, with RNA transcripts as the source. Using the HTBI primer set, a first-round RT-PCR was run on the TCR CDR3. TCRdb re-derived calls from the multiplex PCR reads in MiXCR, one entry per CDR3 protein. Here the sample spans fewer than 450,000 distinct CDR3 sequences, about 14% being singletons. About this clonotype: Antigen unknown. The junction differs from germline at one of its ends, possibly a read error.

Under 12 ml fresh peripheral blood yielded the PBMCs. Study-level results: Blood shared most expanded thyroid clonotypes above 0.001.

Per the germline V gene, CDR1 is DFQATT and CDR2 is SNEGSKA (reference sequence). This CDR3 comprises 12 residues. The clonotype comes from a middle-aged man with Graves' ophthalmopathy. The chain links TRBV20-1 to TRBJ2-7; a possible D gene is TRBD2 (6 bases). The sample taken for sequencing was blood. In DNA, the CDR3 is TGCAGTGTTAGAGGCGGGGCGGCCGAGCAGTACTTC. Amino acids: CSVRGGAAEQYF.